This TCR beta chain was captured by sequencing in a study of blood T cell repertoires in COVID-19. As handled by the study authors: From reference gene primer amplification, estimates of nucleated cell counts were derived. The method was immunoSEQ multiplex PCR; TCRdb's version includes in-frame clones alone and lacks a portion of them. V and J calls and clone size are as listed in that table; D and trimming were resolved from the DNA. The sample consists of some 190,000 clones, over 75% of them appearing once. Germline assignment: CDR1 LGHNT and CDR2 FRNRAP. There are 17 residues in the CDR3. With 0 bases removed from V and 1 base from J, the gap between germline ends came to 16 bases.

The chain has TRBV12-5 and TRBJ2-7; D gene ambiguous. This sequence originates from a man older than 75 with COVID-19, enrolled during active disease. What was sequenced was peripheral blood. The CDR3 spells CASGLVPRPELSYEQYF. The CDR3 DNA reads TGTGCTAGTGGTTTGGTACCCCGGCCAGAACTATCCTACGAGCAGTACTTC.